These 10 T cell receptor beta chains were sequenced from one sample in a study of T cells in Graves' hyperthyroidism and ophthalmopathy (dated by TCRdb to the late 2010s). Library method: multiplex PCR. Sequenced on an Illumina HiSeq 2000. Amplification of TCR beta CDR3 regions was carried out from RNA transcripts. For the first round of RT-PCR on the TCR CDR3, the HTBI primer set was used together with the Qiagen OneStep RT-PCR kit. The public reads were reprocessed in TCRdb via fastp at Q25 and MiXCR, keeping in-frame beta chains. Records with the same CDR3 protein are collapsed into one entry carrying the most frequent genes and DNA. The sample data list a few hundred thousand distinct CDR3 sequences, and roughly 14% of these were observed just once. The ten largest clonotypes hold 25% to 35% of the sample. Sequenced input: blood. These receptors all stem from a woman between 18 and 29 years old with Graves' hyperthyroidism that later progressed to Graves' ophthalmopathy.

This clonotype was counted only a few times. The V gene is TRBV7-9, the J gene TRBJ2-3, with TRBD2 matching over 11 bases. CDR1 is SEHNR, CDR2 FQNEAQ, per germline (reference sequence). CDR3 length equals 19 residues. Trimming cost V 4 bases and J 0 bases; bases outside gene matches: 12. CDR3 loop: CASSYPGTSGTYSTDTQYF. CDR3 nucleotides: TGTGCCAGCAGCTACCCCGGGACTAGCGGTACTTATAGCACAGATACGCAGTATTTT.

This clonotype was seen at least ten times. This chain joins TRBV20-1 and TRBJ1-1; weak D call: TRBD1 (5 bases). CDR1 is DFQATT and CDR2 is SNEGSKA in the germline V gene (reference sequence). The CDR3 length is 15 residues. Trimming removed 6 bases at V and 4 bases at J, with 21 bases between. CDR3 in DNA: TGCAGTGCGTCCGGGGCGGAGGATCCAGTCACTGAAGCTTTCTTT. Its translation: CSASGAEDPVTEAFF.

This clonotype was counted at least ten times. The rearrangement uses TRBV20-1 and TRBJ2-1, with 8 bases aligning to TRBD2. CDR1 is DFQATT, CDR2 SNEGSKA, per germline (reference sequence). The CDR3 loop spans 12 amino acids. Trimming removed 3 bases from V and 9 bases from J; junction bases left unmatched: 4. DNA for the CDR3: TGCAGTGCTAGCGGGAGGGCCTTTGAGCAGTTCTTC. Translation: CSASGRAFEQFF.

This clonotype was seen only a few times. The genes are TRBV5-1 and TRBJ2-7; 9 bases map to TRBD2. Germline values: CDR1 SGHRS, CDR2 YFSETQ. The CDR3 covers 18 residues. The J segment lost 7 bases and the V segment lost 2 bases, leaving 19 bases of the junction unmatched. The CDR3 DNA is TGCGCCAGCAGCTTTGGGTATGCGGGAGGGCCACGGGGTGGAGAGCAGTACTTC. Translating gives CASSFGYAGGPRGGEQYF. Full variable domain (outside the CDR3, taken from reference TRBV5-1 and TRBJ2-7): KAGVTQTPRYLIKTRGQQVTLSCSPISGHRSVSWYQQTPGQGLQFLFEYFSETQRNKGNFPGRFSGRQFSNSRSEMNVSTLELGDSALYLCASSFGYAGGPRGGEQYFGPGTRLTVT.

This clonotype was recorded many times. The chain couples TRBV5-1 to TRBJ2-2, with unresolved D. Germline V gene sequence: CDR1 SGHRS, CDR2 YFSETQ. The CDR3 totals 16 residues. Trimming pared 1 base from V and 0 bases from J, leaving 10 bases between. The CDR3 loop is CASSLRDIPNTGELFF. The CDR3 bases are TGCGCCAGCAGCTTGAGGGATATCCCGAACACCGGGGAGCTGTTTTTT.

The V gene is TRBV30, the J gene TRBJ2-1; D is uncertain. The CDR3 extends over 11 amino acids. V was shortened by 5 bases and J by 10 bases, with 12 bases between the two germline ends. Germline CDR1 GTSNPN, CDR2 SVGIG (reference sequence). The CDR3 DNA reads TGTGCCTGGGGTCGCTTTTCGGAGCAGTTCTTC. Its protein product is CAWGRFSEQFF. The whole variable domain, remainder taken from reference TRBV30 and TRBJ2-1, is SQTIHQWPATLVQPVGSPLSLECTVEGTSNPNLYWYRQAAGRGLQLLFYSVGIGQISSEVPQNLSASRPQDRQFILSSKKLLLSDSGFYLCAWGRFSEQFFGPGTRLTVL.

The table lists this clonotype with many counts. The chain employs TRBV13 and TRBJ1-6; 8 bases are shared with TRBD1. CDR3 length: 14 residues. Per the germline V gene, CDR1 is PRHDT and CDR2 is FYEKMQ (reference sequence). Unmatched junction bases numbered 3, after V lost 5 bases and J lost 6 bases. The CDR3 sequence is CASSLDRGNSPLHF. CDR3 nucleotides: TGTGCCAGCAGCCTCGACAGGGGTAATTCACCCCTCCACTTT.

This clonotype was detected ten times or more. The gene calls are TRBV5-1 and TRBJ2-1; D unresolved. V was cut by 0 bases and J by 14 bases, with 21 bases left in between. The germline CDR1 and CDR2 sequences are SGHRS and YFSETQ. The CDR3 loop spans 15 amino acids. The CDR3 DNA sequence: TGCGCCAGCAGCTTGGATTCGGCTAGTTATATATGGAAGTTCTTC. This encodes CASSLDSASYIWKFF.

This clonotype has ten or more counts. The chain links TRBV3-1 to TRBJ2-3; D unresolved. The germline V gene encodes CDR1 LGHDT and CDR2 YNNKEL (reference sequence). This CDR3 region has 12 residues. Between the trimmed V and J ends, which lost 2 bases and 6 bases, there was a span of 6 bases. This chain's CDR3 is CASSQHTDTQYF. CDR3 coding DNA: TGTGCCAGCAGCCAACATACGGATACGCAGTATTTT.

V usage is TRBV6-5 and J usage is TRBJ2-7; D not certain. The CDR3 sequence is 13 residues long. CDR1 and CDR2 (germline): MNHEY, SVGAGI. V was shortened by 5 bases and J by 2 bases, with 10 bases between the two germline ends. The CDR3 is CASSNPIPYEQYF. The CDR3 DNA follows: TGTGCCAGCAGTAACCCGATTCCCTACGAGCAGTACTTC.